The 29 T cell receptor beta chains in this list originate from one sample, sequenced in a study of T-cell reconstitution after alpha-beta-depleted transplantation in children. Unique molecular identifiers were used in preparing the TCRbeta library. TCRdb re-derived calls from the PCR reads in MiXCR, one entry per CDR3 protein. The table has around 370,000 distinct CDR3 sequences, roughly 16% seen once. The sample here was PBMCs, mostly from graft donor cells, taken 360 days after TCRalphabeta/CD19-depleted stem cell transplant. These receptors all come from a male patient aged 2 to 9 who had a stem cell transplant for acute lymphoblastic leukemia, so the T cells may come from the graft donor.

This clonotype was seen only a few times. The chain is built from TRBV9 and TRBJ2-2, with D tentatively TRBD2 (5 bases). Trimming left V 0 bases short and J 1 base short, with 13 bases between. The germline CDR1 and CDR2 sequences are SGDLS and YYNGEE. This CDR3 is built from 17 residues. The CDR3 here is CASSVEVGVRNTGELFF. CDR3 nucleotide sequence: TGTGCCAGCAGCGTAGAGGTGGGAGTCCGGAACACCGGGGAGCTGTTTTTT.

This clonotype was seen a few times. The chain uses TRBV5-1 and TRBJ2-1; the D gene could be TRBD1 or TRBD2 (6 bases each). Germline V lookup: CDR1 SGHRS, CDR2 YFSETQ. Trimming cost V 0 bases and J 15 bases, with 22 bases left between them. CDR3 length: 15 amino acids. The CDR3 DNA reads TGCGCCAGCAGCTTGGGGACTATCCTGGGGGGCATGTGGTTCTTC. It translates to CASSLGTILGGMWFF.

This clonotype has just a few counts. The chain uses TRBV7-9 and TRBJ1-1; D is unclear. V was pared by 6 bases and J by 3 bases, with 11 bases between. CDR1 SEHNR and CDR2 FQNEAQ come from the germline V gene (reference sequence). The CDR3 totals 13 residues. DNA for the CDR3: TGTGCCAGCAGATCGGACCCATACACTGAAGCTTTCTTT. It encodes CASRSDPYTEAFF.

The chain couples TRBV5-1 to TRBJ1-6; no firm D call. The CDR3 sequence is 16 residues long. The germline V gene has CDR1 SGHRS and CDR2 YFSETQ. V dropped 2 bases and J dropped 7 bases, with 16 bases sitting between them. The CDR3 sequence: CASSFVPRIFNSPLHF. CDR3 bases: TGCGCCAGCAGCTTCGTGCCTCGTATTTTCAATTCACCCCTCCACTTT. The entire variable domain, with the rest obtained from reference TRBV5-1 and TRBJ1-6, is as follows: KAGVTQTPRYLIKTRGQQVTLSCSPISGHRSVSWYQQTPGQGLQFLFEYFSETQRNKGNFPGRFSGRQFSNSRSEMNVSTLELGDSALYLCASSFVPRIFNSPLHFGNGTRLTVT.

This clonotype was counted between two and nine times. The chain recombines TRBV5-1 with TRBJ1-1, with TRBD1 as a possible D gene (5 bases). The CDR3 covers 17 residues. Germline V gene data show CDR1 as SGHRS and CDR2 as YFSETQ. The V end lost 4 bases, the J end lost 4 bases, and 23 bases lay between the germline ends. The CDR3 bases are TGCGCCAGCAGCCTTCCGCGCAGGGAAGGGAGGGGCACTGAAGCTTTCTTT. Its protein product is CASSLPRREGRGTEAFF.

This clonotype came up a few times. The chain links TRBV5-5 to TRBJ2-5; a possible D gene is TRBD1 (6 bases). Between the trimmed V and J ends, which lost 8 bases and 4 bases, there was a span of 15 bases. The length of the CDR3 is 13 residues. CDR1 and CDR2 from the germline V gene are SGHKS and YYEKEE (reference sequence). CDR3 amino acids: CASSPGDAETQYF. CDR3 in DNA: TGTGCCAGTTCGCCAGGGGACGCAGAGACCCAGTACTTC.

V usage is TRBV12-3 or TRBV12-4 and J usage is TRBJ1-6; D might be TRBD1 (6 bases). Trimming removed 4 bases at V and 7 bases at J, with 14 bases between. This CDR3 region has 15 residues. The CDR3 coding sequence is TGTGCCAGCAGTTCTCACAGGGAGATAAATTCACCCCTCCACTTT. It translates to CASSSHREINSPLHF.

This clonotype was observed many times. The CDR3 spells CSVLTTDTQYF. The CDR3 DNA reads TGCAGCGTCCTGACAACAGATACGCAGTATTTT. This chain joins TRBV29-1 and TRBJ2-3; D call uncertain. CDR3 length equals 11 residues. V was shortened by 6 bases and J by 3 bases, with 7 bases between the two germline ends. Looked up from germline, CDR1 is SQVTM and CDR2 is ANQGSEA.

By share, this clonotype counts as medium-sized. The chain carries TRBV29-1 and TRBJ1-1, with 7 bases aligning to TRBD1. Germline CDR1 reads SQVTM; CDR2 reads ANQGSEA. The CDR3 consists of 11 residues. V was clipped by 4 bases and J by 8 bases; unmatched bases: 4. This CDR3 reads CSVVGDREAFF. CDR3 DNA sequence: TGCAGCGTTGTTGGGGACAGAGAAGCTTTCTTT. The complete variable domain, with remaining parts taken from reference TRBV29-1 and TRBJ1-1, reads SAVISQKPSRDICQRGTSLTIQCQVDSQVTMMFWYRQQPGQSLTLIATANQGSEATYESGFVIDKFPISRPNLTFSTLTVSNMSPEDSSIYLCSVVGDREAFFGQGTRLTVV.

This clonotype occurred a few times. The gene calls are TRBV12-3 or TRBV12-4 and TRBJ2-5; D is possibly TRBD1 or TRBD2 (5 bases each). This CDR3 has 13 residues. V was pared by 3 bases and J by 4 bases, with 9 bases between. The CDR3 region has the DNA TGTGCCAGCAGTTTTTTCGGGGCAGAGACCCAGTACTTC. As protein: CASSFFGAETQYF.

There are a few counts of this clonotype. The V and J genes are TRBV11-2 and TRBJ2-5; 8 bases fit TRBD2. V lost 5 bases to trimming and J lost 2 bases; unmatched junction nucleotides: 7. This CDR3 contains 15 residues. Germline-derived CDR1 and CDR2 are SGHAT and FQNNGV. CDR3 residues: CASSVSGIRQETQYF. CDR3 DNA sequence: TGTGCCAGCAGCGTTAGCGGGATAAGGCAAGAGACCCAGTACTTC.

This clonotype was seen more than once but under ten times. The V call is TRBV7-3, the J call TRBJ2-2, with a weak D call TRBD2 (6 bases). The length of the CDR3 is 16 residues. V shed 1 base and J shed 5 bases, with 14 bases lying between them. The germline gives CDR1 SGHTA, CDR2 FQGTGA. DNA of the CDR3: TGTGCCAGCAGCTTAAACTCACCTGGAGGGACCGGGGAGCTGTTTTTT. As protein: CASSLNSPGGTGELFF.

The table lists this clonotype with a few counts. CDR3 bases: TGTGCCAGCAGTGAACGATGGCCGGGACAGAGCACAGATACGCAGTATTTT. Translating gives CASSERWPGQSTDTQYF. The chain couples TRBV6-1 to TRBJ2-3; 7 bases line up with TRBD1. This CDR3 region has 17 residues. The J segment lost 0 bases and the V segment lost 2 bases, leaving 8 bases of the junction unmatched. CDR1 and CDR2 (germline): MNHNS, SASEGT.

This clonotype occurred a few times. The chain links TRBV4-3 to TRBJ2-7; possible D gene TRBD1, 6 bases. The germline gives CDR1 LGHNA, CDR2 YSLEER. The CDR3 has 17 residues. The V gene lost 4 bases and the J gene lost 5 bases, with 24 bases spanning the gap. The CDR3 reads CASSRQAVPGQLNEQYF. The CDR3 DNA is TGCGCCAGCAGCCGACAGGCAGTACCGGGACAATTAAACGAGCAGTACTTC.

V gene TRBV6-2 or TRBV6-3 combines with J gene TRBJ2-4; the match to TRBD1 covers 7 bases. Germline V gene data show CDR1 as MNHEY and CDR2 as SVGEGT. V was pared by 0 bases and J by 3 bases, with 5 bases of the junction left unmatched. This CDR3 is built from 16 residues. The CDR3 reads CASSYSTGSGKNIQYF. The CDR3 region has the DNA TGTGCCAGCAGTTACTCGACAGGGTCAGGCAAAAACATTCAGTACTTC.

The rearrangement joins TRBV4-3 to TRBJ2-2, with D possibly being TRBD2 (6 bases). Germline lookup yields CDR1 LGHNA and CDR2 YSLEER. The CDR3 is 16 amino acids. V lost 4 bases to trimming and J lost 3 bases, with 15 bases between them. The CDR3 nucleotides are TGCGCCAGCAGCCCGGACGGGACTTACTACACCGGGGAGCTGTTTTTT. It encodes CASSPDGTYYTGELFF.

In its sample, this clonotype was seen a few times. This chain uses TRBV5-1 with TRBJ2-1, with 8 bases matching TRBD1. This CDR3 has 18 amino acids. Trimming removed 4 bases from V and 4 bases from J; junction bases left unmatched: 16. In germline, CDR1 is SGHRS, CDR2 YFSETQ. Written as DNA, the CDR3 is TGCGCCAGCAGCCGGGACGGGGCTGACAGGGGTGGATACAATGAGCAGTTCTTC. Translating it yields CASSRDGADRGGYNEQFF.

The table lists this clonotype with a few counts. The chain employs TRBV28 and TRBJ2-7; 13 nucleotides line up with TRBD2. The ends lost 6 bases at V and 4 bases at J; junction bases unmatched: 12. CDR1 and CDR2 (germline): MDHEN, SYDVKM. CDR3 length: 17 amino acids. The CDR3 here is CASSHLTSGRARYEQYF. CDR3 DNA sequence: TGTGCCAGCAGCCACTTAACTAGCGGGAGGGCCCGGTACGAGCAGTACTTC.

This clonotype occurred many times. The DNA of the CDR3 is TGCAGTGCGTCGGACCCACCTAGCGGGAGCACAGATACGCAGTATTTT. Amino acid sequence: CSASDPPSGSTDTQYF. This sequence joins TRBV20-1 and TRBJ2-3; 8 bases align to TRBD2. This CDR3 comprises 16 residues. Germline V gene lookup returns CDR1 DFQATT and CDR2 SNEGSKA (reference sequence). After removal of 6 bases from V and 0 bases from J, the junction contained 11 bases not matched to a gene.

This clonotype was counted ten times or more. The chain employs TRBV2 and TRBJ2-7; TRBD1 aligns across 10 bases. The CDR3 is made up of 15 amino acids. After removal of 6 bases from V and 3 bases from J, the junction contained 8 bases not matched to a gene. Germline V gives CDR1 SNHLY, CDR2 FYNNEI. CDR3 residues: CASRNPGQGHYEQYF. Here the CDR3 DNA reads TGTGCCAGCAGGAATCCGGGACAGGGGCACTACGAGCAGTACTTC. Full variable domain (missing parts from reference TRBV2 and TRBJ2-7): EPEVTQTPSHQVTQMGQEVILRCVPISNHLYFYWYRQILGQKVEFLVSFYNNEISEKSEIFDDQFSVERPDGSNFTLKIRSTKLEDSAMYFCASRNPGQGHYEQYFGPGTRLTVT.

The rearrangement joins TRBV29-1 to TRBJ2-1; maybe TRBD2 (6 bases). This CDR3 is built from 19 residues. Trimming removed 4 bases from V and 0 bases from J, with 25 bases in between. Germline loops: CDR1 SQVTM, CDR2 ANQGSEA. The chain's CDR3 is CSVVTWRATPPSSYNEQFF. The CDR3 DNA follows: TGCAGCGTTGTAACTTGGAGGGCTACCCCTCCTAGCTCCTACAATGAGCAGTTCTTC.

The chain has TRBV7-8 and TRBJ2-3, with D perhaps matching TRBD1 (6 bases). Germline values: CDR1 SGHVS, CDR2 FQNEAQ. This CDR3 contains 14 residues. V was pared by 2 bases and J by 4 bases, with 10 bases between. Here the CDR3 DNA reads TGTGCCAGCAGCTTAAACAGGGAATCAGATACGCAGTATTTT. Translated, it gives CASSLNRESDTQYF.

This clonotype was counted a few times. The chain links TRBV12-3 or TRBV12-4 to TRBJ2-2, with 9 bases that match TRBD2. There are 17 residues in the CDR3. The junction had 9 bases not matched to a gene; V was cut back by 3 bases and J by 4 bases. The CDR3 protein is CASSLPVAGVGTGELFF. CDR3 DNA sequence: TGTGCCAGCAGTTTGCCCGTAGCGGGAGTCGGCACCGGGGAGCTGTTTTTT.

Only a few counts were recorded for this clonotype. The CDR3 protein is CASSALAGVLYNEQFF. CDR3 nucleotides: TGTGCCAGCAGTGCACTAGCGGGAGTCCTCTACAATGAGCAGTTCTTC. The J gene is TRBJ2-1, the V gene TRBV6-1; 11 positions agree with TRBD2. CDR1 is MNHNS and CDR2 is SASEGT in the germline V gene. The junction had 5 bases not matched to a gene; V was cut back by 4 bases and J by 3 bases. This CDR3 contains 16 residues.

This clonotype was observed a few times. The rearrangement uses TRBV12-3 or TRBV12-4 and TRBJ2-3; D is possibly TRBD2 (5 bases). V was trimmed by 0 bases and J by 5 bases, leaving 6 bases between them. The CDR3 is 13 amino acids. This CDR3 is CASSLAEGDTQYF. The DNA for the CDR3 is TGTGCCAGCAGTTTAGCAGAGGGAGATACGCAGTATTTT.

This clonotype was seen repeatedly, ten times or more. The chain has TRBV12-3 or TRBV12-4 and TRBJ1-1, with D tentatively TRBD1 (6 bases). Trimming pared 2 bases from V and 4 bases from J, leaving 11 bases between. This CDR3 has 14 residues. CDR3 in amino acids: CASSLMGAITEAFF. CDR3 coding DNA: TGTGCCAGCAGTTTAATGGGGGCGATCACTGAAGCTTTCTTT.

This clonotype was observed a handful of times. The rearrangement joins TRBV5-6 to TRBJ2-7; maybe TRBD1 (8 bases). From germline, CDR1 is SGHDT and CDR2 YYEEEE. CDR3 length equals 13 residues. The germline V and J ends were trimmed by 3 bases and 6 bases, with 13 bases remaining between them. CDR3: CASSSTGGGEQYF. The DNA of the CDR3 is TGTGCCAGCAGCTCAACAGGGGGGGGCGAGCAGTACTTC.

The chain has TRBV4-3 and TRBJ1-6; D call uncertain. Trimming took off 6 bases at V and 0 bases at J, with 12 bases between the two ends. The CDR3 consists of 16 residues. Germline assignment: CDR1 LGHNA and CDR2 YSLEER. The CDR3, as DNA: TGCGCCAGCAGAGTCGCCAGGAACTCCTATAATTCACCCCTCCACTTT. Translation: CASRVARNSYNSPLHF.

The chain has TRBV12-3 or TRBV12-4 and TRBJ1-3; D gene ambiguous. The V end was cut by 4 bases, the J end by 0 bases, with 7 bases between. This CDR3 is 14 amino acids long. The CDR3 nucleotides are TGTGCCAGCAGTTATTATTCCTCTGGAAACACCATATATTTT. This encodes CASSYYSSGNTIYF.